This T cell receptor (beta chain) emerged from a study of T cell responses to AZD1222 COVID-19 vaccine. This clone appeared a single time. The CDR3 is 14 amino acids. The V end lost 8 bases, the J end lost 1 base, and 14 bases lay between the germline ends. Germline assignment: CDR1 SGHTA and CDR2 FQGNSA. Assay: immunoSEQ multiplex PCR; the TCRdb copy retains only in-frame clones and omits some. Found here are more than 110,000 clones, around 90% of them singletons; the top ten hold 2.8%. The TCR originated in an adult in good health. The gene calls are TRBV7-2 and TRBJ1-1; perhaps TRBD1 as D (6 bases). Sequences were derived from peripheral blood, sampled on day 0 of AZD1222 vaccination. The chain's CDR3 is CASLRTARNTEAFF. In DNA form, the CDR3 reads TGTGCCAGCCTAAGGACAGCCAGGAACACTGAAGCTTTCTTT.